This TCR beta chain originates from a study of blood T cell repertoires in COVID-19. Study-level background: T cells, B-cell-depleted T cells, or PBMCs supplied cDNA or gDNA.

Profiling relied on immunoSEQ multiplex PCR, and the TCRdb table lists in-frame clones only, not all of them. The sample holds about 310,000 clones, roughly 87% seen once. Germline V lookup: CDR1 SGDLS, CDR2 YYNGEE. V lost 3 bases, J lost 6 bases, and 1 base stayed unmatched. This CDR3 has 14 residues. The chain links TRBV9 to TRBJ2-1, with 12 bases lining up with TRBD2. The source is a man aged 45-65 years with active or convalescent COVID-19. The sequenced sample consisted of peripheral blood. The CDR3 region is CASSGLAGANEQFF. The CDR3 nucleotides are TGTGCCAGCAGCGGACTAGCGGGAGCCAATGAGCAGTTCTTC. The complete variable domain, with remaining parts taken from reference TRBV9 and TRBJ2-1, reads DSGVTQTPKHLITATGQRVTLRCSPRSGDLSVYWYQQSLDQGLQFLIQYYNGEERAKGNILERFSAQQFPDLHSELNLSSLELGDSALYFCASSGLAGANEQFFGPGTRLTVL.